The 3 T cell receptor beta chains below come from one sample, sequenced in a study of T cell changes during pregnancy in multiple sclerosis. Sequenced by immunoSEQ multiplex PCR; TCRdb stores in-frame clones only, minus some. Among 30,000 to 40,000 clones listed, 94% were seen once. Sample: CD4+ T cells from peripheral blood mononuclear cells, taken in the second trimester of pregnancy. All receptors derive from a female donor with multiple sclerosis, enrolled in a pregnancy study.

This chain connects TRBV18 to TRBJ2-3; D possibly corresponds to TRBD1 (5 bases). This CDR3 is built from 14 residues. Germline CDR1 is KGHSH and CDR2 is LQKENI. The germline V and J ends were trimmed by 3 bases and 2 bases, with 9 bases remaining between them. CDR3 nucleotide sequence: TGTGCCAGCTCACCGGCAGGGTTCACAGATACGCAGTATTTT. Residues: CASSPAGFTDTQYF.

The chain links TRBV6-6 to TRBJ2-3; TRBD1 might be the D (5 bases). V lost 9 bases and J lost 6, with 16 bases in between. The CDR3 runs to 13 residues. The germline V gene has CDR1 MNHNY and CDR2 SVGAGI (reference sequence). The CDR3 DNA reads as TGTGCCAGTGGGGATTTGGCAGGGGATACGCAGTATTTT. The encoded protein is CASGDLAGDTQYF.

The V gene is TRBV7-2, the J gene TRBJ1-5, with D uncertain. Trimming took off 1 base at V and 1 base at J, with 5 bases between the two ends. Germline V gene sequence: CDR1 SGHTA, CDR2 FQGNSA. This CDR3 has 14 residues. CDR3 DNA sequence: TGTGCCAGCAGCTTAGGTACAAGCAATCAGCCCCAGCATTTT. This gives the protein CASSLGTSNQPQHF.